These 29 T cell receptor beta chains share one sample of origin, sequenced in a study of CD8+CD57+ T cells in acquired aplastic anemia. Genomic DNA templated the TCR beta VDJ and CDR3 profiling. TCRdb analysed the reads with MiXCR anew, one entry per CDR3 protein. The sample has some 160,000 distinct CDR3 sequences; about 45% are singletons. All sequencing subjects had displayed CD8+CD57+ cell expansion on flow cytometry. The sample was sorted CD4+, CD8+, or CD8+CD57+ T cells (not recorded which) from PBMCs. The receptors here all came from a human donor with aplastic anemia.

The chain links TRBV19 to TRBJ2-1, with 12 bases aligning to TRBD2. V was pared by 2 bases and J by 8 bases, with 4 bases of the junction left unmatched. This CDR3 comprises 15 residues. Germline V gene lookup returns CDR1 LNHDA and CDR2 SQIVND (reference sequence). DNA for the CDR3: TGTGCCAGTAGTATATGGCTAGCGGGGGGGCATGAGCAGTTCTTC. Residues: CASSIWLAGGHEQFF.

This clonotype was seen many times. This chain links TRBV5-1 with TRBJ2-1; D gene unclear. This CDR3 has 14 amino acids. V was clipped by 4 bases and J by 4 bases, with 12 bases between them. Per germline, CDR1 SGHRS and CDR2 YFSETQ. CDR3 DNA sequence: TGCGCCAGCAGCCCGAACCCCTTATACAATGAGCAGTTCTTC. Translation: CASSPNPLYNEQFF.

This clonotype was picked up many times. The V gene is TRBV14, the J gene TRBJ2-5, with TRBD2 matching 8 bases. The CDR3 covers 15 residues. Germline assignment: CDR1 SGHDN and CDR2 FVKESK. J was trimmed by 4 bases and V by 5 bases; bases with no gene match: 9. The CDR3 nucleotides are TGTGCCAGCAGCATTGTAGCCGGGGGGGGAGAGACCCAGTACTTC. It yields the protein CASSIVAGGGETQYF.

This clonotype was recorded a few times. A read error is possible here, since a much larger clone lies one base away. The genes are TRBV7-9 and TRBJ1-2, with D possibly matching TRBD1 (5 bases). The germline gives CDR1 SEHNR, CDR2 FQNEAQ (reference sequence). There are 14 residues in the CDR3. The CDR3 protein is CAGSRPLDSYGYTF. The CDR3 nucleotides read TGTGCCGGCAGCCGCCCCTTAGACAGCTATGGCTACACCTTC. Full variable domain (outside the CDR3, taken from reference TRBV7-9 and TRBJ1-2): DTGVSQNPRHKITKRGQNVTFRCDPISEHNRLYWYRQTLGQGPEFLTYFQNEAQLEKSRLLSDRFSAERPKGSFSTLEIQRTEQGDSAMYLCAGSRPLDSYGYTFGSGTRLTVV.

This clonotype was detected many times. J is TRBJ2-7 and V is TRBV6-1; 12 positions match TRBD2. From germline, CDR1 is MNHNS and CDR2 SASEGT. The trim removed 4 bases at V and 3 bases at J, leaving 10 bases unmatched. The CDR3 has 17 amino acids. As DNA, the CDR3 is TGTGCCAGCAGTGGGGGAGGACTAGCGGGGTTATTCTACGAGCAGTACTTC. Its protein is CASSGGGLAGLFYEQYF.

V and J are TRBV9 and TRBJ2-5; 11 bases align to TRBD2. V shed 3 bases, J shed 2 bases, and the junction held 9 bases outside the gene matches. The germline gives CDR1 SGDLS, CDR2 YYNGEE. The CDR3 runs 17 residues. The CDR3 DNA follows: TGTGCCAGCAGCGCGGACCCGCTAGCGGGGGGACAAGAGACCCAGTACTTC. Protein product: CASSADPLAGGQETQYF.

V usage is TRBV29-1 and J usage is TRBJ2-1, with no clear D. CDR3 size: 14 residues. CDR1 and CDR2 (germline): SQVTM, ANQGSEA. V gave up 4 bases and J gave up 2 bases, with 12 bases separating them. The CDR3 nucleotides are TGCAGCGTTGTGAGGACGGCAACCTACAATGAGCAGTTCTTC. It encodes CSVVRTATYNEQFF.

The chain joins TRBV11-2 to TRBJ1-6; 8 positions agree with TRBD1. CDR1 and CDR2 (germline): SGHAT, FQNNGV. The CDR3 is 15 amino acids. The junction had 7 bases not matched to a gene; V was cut back by 5 bases and J by 7 bases. The CDR3, as DNA: TGTGCCAGCAGCCCACGGACAGGGTACAATTCACCCCTCCACTTT. Translated: CASSPRTGYNSPLHF.

The rearrangement links TRBV12-5 to TRBJ1-3; unclear D gene. Germline V lookup: CDR1 LGHNT, CDR2 FRNRAP. The CDR3 extends over 16 amino acids. V lost 7 bases, J lost 0 bases, and 16 bases lay in between. CDR3: CASDALKDSSGNTIYF. The CDR3 nucleotides are TGTGCTAGTGATGCCTTAAAAGACTCCTCTGGAAACACCATATATTTT.

The V gene is TRBV5-1, the J gene TRBJ2-7; possibly TRBD1 for D (6 bases). Trimming pared 0 bases from V and 5 bases from J, leaving 12 bases between. Looked up from germline, CDR1 is SGHRS and CDR2 is YFSETQ. The CDR3 runs to 14 residues. The CDR3 nucleotides are TGCGCCAGCAGCTTGGCTTCAGGGGAGAACGAGCAGTACTTC. This translates into CASSLASGENEQYF.

In this sample, this clonotype turned up a few times. A read error may produce the germline difference seen at one junction end. V gene TRBV7-3 combines with J gene TRBJ2-5; 7 bases line up with TRBD1. The length of the CDR3 is 12 residues. The germline gives CDR1 SGHTA, CDR2 FQGTGA. The chain's CDR3 is CASSSTGETQYF. CDR3 sequence (DNA): TGTGCCAGTAGCTCGACAGGGGAGACCCAGTACTTC.

This sequence joins TRBV7-4 and TRBJ2-2; D is undetermined. Germline CDR1 SGHVT, CDR2 SQSDAQ. The V and J ends lost 5 bases and 5 bases respectively, with 6 bases between them. The CDR3 has 12 residues. CDR3 protein: CASSPPTGELFF. The CDR3 nucleotides are TGTGCCAGCAGCCCGCCTACCGGGGAGCTGTTTTTT.

This clonotype has just a few counts. The chain carries TRBV27 and TRBJ2-3; a weak D match, TRBD2 (6 bases). Trimming stripped 6 bases from V and 6 bases from J, with 7 bases between. The CDR3 runs 11 residues. CDR1 and CDR2 (germline): MNHEY, SMNVEV (reference sequence). CDR3 coding DNA: TGTGCCAGCAGACGGGAGGATACGCAGTATTTT. This sequence encodes CASRREDTQYF.

Worth noting for this clonotype: At one end the junction does not follow the germline gene, possibly because of a read error. V usage is TRBV6-1 and J usage is TRBJ2-2, with TRBD1 identical over 7 bases. This CDR3 region has 16 residues. Germline lookup yields CDR1 MNHNS and CDR2 SASEGT. CDR3: CAISEPGQRNTGELFF. The CDR3 DNA reads TGTGCCATCAGTGAACCGGGACAGAGAAACACCGGGGAGCTGTTTTTT.

This chain connects TRBV24-1 to TRBJ2-3; TRBD2 matches 8 bases. The V segment lost 9 bases and the J segment 0 bases; nucleotides outside the gene matches: 4. The CDR3 contains 14 residues. From germline, CDR1 is KGHDR and CDR2 SFDVKD. The CDR3: CATGSGASTDTQYF. CDR3 nucleotide sequence: TGTGCCACCGGTAGCGGGGCTAGCACAGATACGCAGTATTTT.

A few counts support this clonotype. At one of its ends the junction is not consistent with the germline gene, which may arise from a read error. The rearrangement uses TRBV10-3 and TRBJ2-2; TRBD2 is a possible D gene (7 bases). The CDR3 runs 15 residues. The germline CDR1 and CDR2 sequences are ENHRY and SYGVKD. CDR3 in amino acids: CASSLPGEGAGELFF. The DNA of the CDR3 is TGTGCCAGCAGTCTACCGGGGGAGGGGGCCGGGGAGCTGTTTTTT.

This clonotype was seen ten or more times. The J gene is TRBJ1-1, the V gene TRBV20-1; D gene ambiguous. The germline V gene has CDR1 DFQATT and CDR2 SNEGSKA (reference sequence). CDR3 length: 12 amino acids. The V end lost 6 bases, the J end lost 1 base, and 9 bases lay between the germline ends. The CDR3 loop is CSAPKENTEAFF. DNA of the CDR3: TGCAGTGCCCCCAAAGAGAACACTGAAGCTTTCTTT.

The chain combines TRBV15 with TRBJ1-5, with D maybe TRBD1 (5 bases). This CDR3 contains 14 residues. V dropped 4 bases and J dropped 7 bases, with 14 bases sitting between them. From germline, CDR1 is LNHNV and CDR2 YYDKDF (reference sequence). DNA for the CDR3: TGTGCCACCAGCATGTCCGGAGGGGACCAGCCCCAGCATTTT. Protein product: CATSMSGGDQPQHF.

Regarding this clonotype: It is unclear where the CDR3 begins or ends on the DNA, so no DNA is shown, and the CDR3 is as TCRdb lists it. The chain is built from TRBV19 and TRBJ2-3; whether TRBD1, the table's D call, matches the DNA was not checked. The V gene's germline CDR1 is LNHDA and CDR2 SQIVND (reference sequence). With termini counted, the CDR3 has 13 amino acids. The CDR3 is CASTSVETDTQYF.

The V call is TRBV28, the J call TRBJ2-7; D is undetermined. Germline-derived CDR1 and CDR2 are MDHEN and SYDVKM. With 6 bases removed from V and 2 bases from J, the gap between germline ends came to 17 bases. The CDR3 sequence is 15 residues long. DNA of the CDR3: TGTGCCAGCAGCTCACCACGGAGAGCCACCTACGAGCAGTACTTC. It yields the protein CASSSPRRATYEQYF.

This chain links TRBV6-5 with TRBJ1-6; TRBD1 matches at 7 bases. Germline loops: CDR1 MNHEY, CDR2 SVGAGI. The CDR3 loop spans 15 amino acids. V lost 4 bases, J lost 6 bases, and 6 bases stayed unmatched. The CDR3 DNA sequence: TGTGCCAGCAGTTCGAGGGACAGTCTTAATTCACCCCTCCACTTT. Protein product: CASSSRDSLNSPLHF.

This clonotype was detected ten times or more. This chain joins TRBV19 and TRBJ2-5, with D possibly TRBD1 on 6 matching bases. Per germline, CDR1 LNHDA and CDR2 SQIVND (reference sequence). V was pared by 4 bases and J by 5 bases, with 11 bases between. This CDR3 is built from 13 residues. CDR3 DNA sequence: TGTGCCAGTAGTAGCAGGGGTTTGGAGACCCAGTACTTC. Translated: CASSSRGLETQYF.

This clonotype is termed medium-sized. The CDR3 sequence: CATMPSRYSPLHF. The CDR3, as DNA: TGTGCCACCATGCCCTCAAGGTATTCACCCCTCCACTTT. V usage is TRBV19 and J usage is TRBJ1-6; D not resolved. The CDR3 is made up of 13 amino acids. Per germline, CDR1 LNHDA and CDR2 SQIVND (reference sequence). V gave up 10 bases and J gave up 8 bases, with 15 bases separating them.

V usage is TRBV29-1 and J usage is TRBJ2-3, with D uncertain. Germline CDR1 reads SQVTM; CDR2 reads ANQGSEA. Trimming shortened V by 3 bases and J by 7 bases, and 11 bases separated the two germline ends. This CDR3 is built from 12 residues. This chain's CDR3 is CSVDVTQHTQYF. The CDR3 DNA reads TGCAGCGTTGACGTTACACAGCATACGCAGTATTTT.

This clonotype has a count of ten or more. This chain uses TRBV12-3 or TRBV12-4 with TRBJ2-1; TRBD2 agrees at 10 bases. The CDR3 has 16 residues. J was trimmed by 6 bases and V by 5 bases; bases with no gene match: 10. CDR3 region: CASSPKAGGPGNEQFF. The CDR3 DNA reads as TGTGCCAGCAGTCCGAAAGCGGGAGGGCCTGGCAATGAGCAGTTCTTC.

The rearrangement links TRBV24-1 to TRBJ2-7, with 8 bases fitting TRBD2. Germline assignment: CDR1 KGHDR and CDR2 SFDVKD. The junction had 8 bases not matched to a gene; V was cut back by 4 bases and J by 4 bases. The CDR3 runs to 15 residues. The CDR3 sequence is CATSESGTRKYEQYF. Written as DNA, the CDR3 is TGTGCCACCAGTGAATCCGGGACTAGAAAATACGAGCAGTACTTC.

The CDR3 region is CASSLSQGGSPLHF. CDR3 sequence (DNA): TGTGCCAGCAGCTTGTCCCAGGGAGGTTCACCCCTCCACTTT. The gene calls are TRBV5-5 and TRBJ1-6, with a weak D call TRBD1 (5 bases). The germline CDR1 and CDR2 sequences are SGHKS and YYEKEE (reference sequence). V lost 1 base to trimming and J lost 9 bases, with 11 bases between them. CDR3 length equals 14 residues.

This clonotype was seen ten or more times. The V call is TRBV7-3, the J call TRBJ2-2; D is perhaps TRBD1 (5 bases). The germline V gene encodes CDR1 SGHTA and CDR2 FQGTGA. Between the trimmed V and J ends, which lost 2 bases and 0 bases, there was a span of 10 bases. The CDR3 runs 16 residues. The CDR3 nucleotides are TGTGCCAGCAGCTTATCTGGGGCTGCGAACACCGGGGAGCTGTTTTTT. It translates to CASSLSGAANTGELFF.

As regards this clonotype: One end of the junction is discordant with germline, which a read error may explain. The chain combines TRBV2 with TRBJ2-7; 7 bases are shared with TRBD2. The CDR3 spans 13 residues. In germline, CDR1 is SNHLY, CDR2 FYNNEI. CDR3 sequence: CASSGQLEGGLNF. For the CDR3, the DNA is TGTGCCAGCAGTGGACAGTTGGAGGGAGGGCTGAACTTC.